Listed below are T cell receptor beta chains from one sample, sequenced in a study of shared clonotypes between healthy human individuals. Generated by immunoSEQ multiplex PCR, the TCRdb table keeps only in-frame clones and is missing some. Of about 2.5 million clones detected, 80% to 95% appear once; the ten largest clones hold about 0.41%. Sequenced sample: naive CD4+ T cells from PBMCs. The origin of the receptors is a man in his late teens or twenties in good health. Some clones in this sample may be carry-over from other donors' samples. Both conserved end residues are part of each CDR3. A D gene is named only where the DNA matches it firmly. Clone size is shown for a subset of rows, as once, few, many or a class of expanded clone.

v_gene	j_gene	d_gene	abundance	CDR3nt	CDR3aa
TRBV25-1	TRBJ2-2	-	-	TGTGCCAGCAGTGAATTTAGAGGGGACACCGGGGAGCTGTTTTTT	CASSEFRGDTGELFF
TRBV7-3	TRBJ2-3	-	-	TGTGCCAGCAGCTTAACCCCGAGATGGGATACGCAGTATTTT	CASSLTPRWDTQYF
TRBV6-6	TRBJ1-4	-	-	TGTGCCAGCAGGGGACGTTATGGAGGCGAAAAACTGTTTTTT	CASRGRYGGEKLFF
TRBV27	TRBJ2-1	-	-	TGTGCCAGCAGTACCCCCGGGCTATCGGCCTACAATGAGCAGTTCTTC	CASSTPGLSAYNEQFF
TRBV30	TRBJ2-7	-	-	TGTGCCTGGAGTAGGCCATACAAGCAGTACTTC	CAWSRPYKQYF
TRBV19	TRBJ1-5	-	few	TGTGCCAGTAGTAGATGGGATCAGCCCCAGCATTTT	CASSRWDQPQHF
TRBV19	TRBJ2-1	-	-	TGTGCCAGTAGTATAGTAAGGGGCCATGAGCAGTTCTTC	CASSIVRGHEQFF
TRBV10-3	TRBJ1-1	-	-	TGTGCCATCATCGGCATTATCGGCACTGAAGCTTTCTTT	CAIIGIIGTEAFF
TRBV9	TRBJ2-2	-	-	TGTGCCAGCAGCTCTCTAGTATCGAACACCGGGGAGCTGTTTTTT	CASSSLVSNTGELFF
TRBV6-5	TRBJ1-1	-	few	TGTGCCAGCAGCTGGGGCACTGAAGCTTTCTTT	CASSWGTEAFF